This TCR beta chain came from a study of metastatic and nonmetastatic thyroid tumors. With MiXCR, TCRdb called clones anew from the PCR reads. The table shows tens of thousands of clones, with roughly 24% occurring only once. All patients reached thyroid surgery having received no treatment beforehand. The material sequenced was blood. This receptor was obtained from a female donor with papillary thyroid cancer or a benign thyroid nodule (not recorded which). Some clones in this sample may be carry-over from other donors' samples.

The CDR3 is CAWSVLLHSYEQYF. CDR3 DNA sequence: TGTGCCTGGAGTGTACTACTCCACTCCTACGAGCAGTACTTC. The chain has TRBV30 and TRBJ2-7; D is undetermined. CDR1 and CDR2 from the germline V gene are GTSNPN and SVGIG (reference sequence). V dropped 0 bases and J dropped 0 bases, with 9 bases sitting between them. This CDR3 spans 14 amino acids.